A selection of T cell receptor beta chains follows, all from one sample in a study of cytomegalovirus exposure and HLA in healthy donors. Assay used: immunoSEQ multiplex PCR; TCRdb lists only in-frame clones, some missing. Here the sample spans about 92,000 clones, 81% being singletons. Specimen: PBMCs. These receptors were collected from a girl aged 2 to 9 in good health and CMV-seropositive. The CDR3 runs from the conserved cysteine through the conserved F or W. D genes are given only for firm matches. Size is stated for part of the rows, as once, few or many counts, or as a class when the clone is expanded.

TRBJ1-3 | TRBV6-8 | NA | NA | CASNHTPADSGNTIYF | TGTGCCAGCAACCACACCCCCGCCGACTCTGGAAACACCATATATTTT
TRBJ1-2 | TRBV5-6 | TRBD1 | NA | CASSLRQGYGYTF | TGTGCCAGCAGCTTGAGACAGGGCTATGGCTACACCTTC
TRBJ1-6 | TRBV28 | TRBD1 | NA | CASSSGTGTSPLHF | TGTGCCAGCAGTTCCGGGACAGGGACTTCACCCCTCCACTTT
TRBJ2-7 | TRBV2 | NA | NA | CASKGRRSYEQYF | TGTGCCAGCAAGGGGCGCAGGTCCTACGAGCAGTACTTC
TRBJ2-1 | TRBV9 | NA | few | CASSVYGFEGNEQFF | TGTGCCAGCAGCGTTTATGGATTCGAGGGCAATGAGCAGTTCTTC
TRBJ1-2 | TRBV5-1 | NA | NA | CASSFAGERNYGYTF | TGCGCCAGCAGCTTTGCAGGGGAAAGGAACTATGGCTACACCTTC
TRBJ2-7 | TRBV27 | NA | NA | CASSLRWEGDEQYF | TGTGCCAGCAGTTTAAGGTGGGAGGGGGACGAGCAGTACTTC
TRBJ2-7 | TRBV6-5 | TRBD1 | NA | CASSSTGGSYEQYF | TGTGCCAGCAGTAGTACAGGGGGATCCTACGAGCAGTACTTC
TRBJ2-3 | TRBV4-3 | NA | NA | CASSQDWGVYTDTQYF | TGCGCCAGCAGCCAAGATTGGGGGGTTTACACAGATACGCAGTATTTT
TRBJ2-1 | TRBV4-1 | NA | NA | CASSDNTKNSGNEQFF | TGCGCCAGCAGCGACAACACCAAGAACAGCGGGAATGAGCAGTTCTTC
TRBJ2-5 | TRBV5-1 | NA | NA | CASRKGAISQETQYF | TGCGCCAGCAGAAAGGGAGCGATCTCGCAAGAGACCCAGTACTTC
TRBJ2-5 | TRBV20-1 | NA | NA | CSARLQETQYF | TGCAGTGCTAGACTTCAAGAGACCCAGTACTTC
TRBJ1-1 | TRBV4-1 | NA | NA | CASSQEYSRNSNTEAFF | TGCGCCAGCAGCCAAGAATATAGCAGAAATTCGAACACTGAAGCTTTCTTT
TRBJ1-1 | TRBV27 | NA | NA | CASSRQYPTEAFF | TGTGCCAGCAGTCGACAGTATCCCACTGAAGCTTTCTTT
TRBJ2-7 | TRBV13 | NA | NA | CASRPRPTGTYEQYF | TGTGCCAGCAGACCTAGACCGACAGGCACCTACGAGCAGTACTTC
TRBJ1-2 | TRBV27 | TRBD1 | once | CASSPGTVGGYTF | TGTGCCAGCAGTCCGGGGACAGTCGGCGGCTACACCTTC
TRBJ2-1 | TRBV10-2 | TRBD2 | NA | CASMRLAVINEQFF | TGCGCCAGCATGAGACTAGCGGTCATCAATGAGCAGTTCTTC
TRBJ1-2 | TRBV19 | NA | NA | CASSTGVWGYTF | TGTGCCAGTTCGACGGGGGTATGGGGCTACACCTTC
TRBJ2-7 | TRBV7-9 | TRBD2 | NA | CASSLGGSGSYEQYF | TGTGCCAGCAGCTTAGGGGGTAGCGGGAGCTACGAGCAGTACTTC
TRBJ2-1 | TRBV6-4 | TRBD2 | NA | CASSDKVAGVNEQFF | TGTGCCAGCAGTGACAAGGTAGCGGGAGTCAATGAGCAGTTCTTC
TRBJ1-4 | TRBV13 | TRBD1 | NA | CASSLNRGQKLFF | TGTGCCAGCAGCTTAAACAGGGGGCAAAAACTGTTTTTT
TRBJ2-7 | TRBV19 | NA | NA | CASSSPGYEQYF | TGTGCCAGTAGTAGCCCGGGATACGAGCAGTACTTC
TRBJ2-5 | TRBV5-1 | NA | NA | CASSLGGSRGQETQYF | TGCGCCAGCAGCTTGGGCGGGAGCAGGGGTCAAGAGACCCAGTACTTC
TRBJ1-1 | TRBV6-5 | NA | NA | CASSYGGLGSEAFF | TGTGCCAGCAGTTACGGAGGGTTGGGATCTGAAGCTTTCTTT
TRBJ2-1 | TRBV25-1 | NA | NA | CASSPGTPHYEQFF | TGTGCCAGCTCGCCTGGGACTCCACATTATGAGCAGTTCTTC
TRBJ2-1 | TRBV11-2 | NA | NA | CASSLGGGYNEQFF | TGTGCCAGCAGCTTAGGGGGAGGCTACAATGAGCAGTTCTTC
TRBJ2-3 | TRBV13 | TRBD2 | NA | CASSLYGAGYTDTQYF | TGTGCCAGCAGCCTGTATGGAGCGGGATACACAGATACGCAGTATTTT
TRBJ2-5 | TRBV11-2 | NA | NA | CASSVGSGETQYF | TGTGCCAGCAGCGTCGGGTCTGGAGAGACCCAGTACTTC
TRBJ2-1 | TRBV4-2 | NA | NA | CASSQDRGYNEQFF | TGTGCCAGCAGCCAAGACCGGGGCTACAATGAGCAGTTCTTC
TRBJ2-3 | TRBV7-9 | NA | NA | CASSRDFRAQYF | TGTGCCAGCAGCAGGGACTTTAGGGCGCAGTATTTT
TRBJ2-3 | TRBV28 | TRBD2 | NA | CASSPLFSGRQTDTQYF | TGTGCCAGCAGTCCCCTGTTTAGCGGGAGACAAACAGATACGCAGTATTTT
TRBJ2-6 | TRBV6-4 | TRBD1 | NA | CASSSTGGSGANVLTF | TGTGCCAGCAGTTCGACAGGGGGCTCTGGGGCCAACGTCCTGACTTTC
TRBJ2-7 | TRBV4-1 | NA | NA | CASSSGFSKRDEQYF | TGCGCCAGCAGCTCCGGTTTCTCGAAACGTGACGAGCAGTACTTC
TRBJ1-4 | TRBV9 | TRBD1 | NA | CASSVEPNPGTGNEKLFF | TGTGCCAGCAGCGTCGAACCCAACCCCGGGACAGGGAACGAAAAACTGTTTTTT
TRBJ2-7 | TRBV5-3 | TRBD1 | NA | CARSRRGQLLVAPLYEQYF | TGTGCCAGAAGCCGCCGGGGACAGCTGCTCGTTGCGCCCCTCTACGAGCAGTACTTC
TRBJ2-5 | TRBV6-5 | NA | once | CASSRPETGRETQYF | TGTGCCAGCAGTCGACCCGAGACAGGGAGGGAGACCCAGTACTTC
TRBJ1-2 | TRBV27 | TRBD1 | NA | CASSTDRVGGYTF | TGTGCCAGCAGTACCGACAGGGTGGGAGGCTACACCTTC
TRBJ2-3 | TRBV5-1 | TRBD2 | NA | CASSLLAGGTDTQYF | TGCGCCAGCAGCTTGTTAGCGGGAGGCACAGATACGCAGTATTTT
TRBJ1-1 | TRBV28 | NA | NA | CASSSTGRRPSTEAFF | TGTGCCAGCAGCTCTACCGGTCGGCGGCCGAGCACTGAAGCTTTCTTT
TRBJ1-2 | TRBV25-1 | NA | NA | CASSEYRELGYTF | TGTGCCAGCAGTGAATATAGAGAGTTAGGCTACACCTTC
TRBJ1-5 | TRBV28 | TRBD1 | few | CASSDRDYQPQHF | TGTGCCAGCAGTGACAGGGATTATCAGCCCCAGCATTTT
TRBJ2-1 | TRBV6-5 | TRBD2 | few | CASSPSSGAYNEQFF | TGTGCCAGCAGTCCATCTAGCGGGGCCTACAATGAGCAGTTCTTC
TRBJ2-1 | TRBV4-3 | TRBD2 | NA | CASSSQTSVYNEQFF | TGCGCCAGCAGCTCACAAACTAGCGTCTACAATGAGCAGTTCTTC
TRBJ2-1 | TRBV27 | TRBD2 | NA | CASSSWTSGTSEQFF | TGTGCCAGCAGTTCCTGGACTAGCGGGACCTCGGAGCAGTTCTTC
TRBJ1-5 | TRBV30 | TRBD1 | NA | CAWSGGQGLHQPQHF | TGTGCCTGGAGTGGGGGACAGGGGTTACATCAGCCCCAGCATTTT
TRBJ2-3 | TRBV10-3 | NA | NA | CATSPDRNEDTQYF | TGTGCCACATCCCCGGACAGAAATGAAGATACGCAGTATTTT
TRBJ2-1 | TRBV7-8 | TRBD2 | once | CASSLAGTSGRPEQFF | TGTGCCAGCAGCTTAGCAGGGACTAGCGGGAGGCCTGAGCAGTTCTTC
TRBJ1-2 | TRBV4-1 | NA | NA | CASSQPDRLYGYTF | TGCGCCAGCAGCCAACCCGACAGACTCTATGGCTACACCTTC
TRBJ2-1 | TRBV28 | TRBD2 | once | CASSGTSGYAYNEQFF | TGTGCCAGCAGTGGGACTAGCGGGTACGCCTACAATGAGCAGTTCTTC
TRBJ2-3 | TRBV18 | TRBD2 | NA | CASSPYLAKRESTDTQYF | TGTGCCAGCTCACCGTATCTCGCTAAGCGGGAGTCCACAGATACGCAGTATTTT
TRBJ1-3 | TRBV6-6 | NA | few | CASSLGHTIYF | TGTGCCAGCAGCCTCGGTCACACCATATATTTT
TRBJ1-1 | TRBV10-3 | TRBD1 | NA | CAIRDRGNTEAFF | TGTGCCATCAGGGACAGGGGGAACACTGAAGCTTTCTTT